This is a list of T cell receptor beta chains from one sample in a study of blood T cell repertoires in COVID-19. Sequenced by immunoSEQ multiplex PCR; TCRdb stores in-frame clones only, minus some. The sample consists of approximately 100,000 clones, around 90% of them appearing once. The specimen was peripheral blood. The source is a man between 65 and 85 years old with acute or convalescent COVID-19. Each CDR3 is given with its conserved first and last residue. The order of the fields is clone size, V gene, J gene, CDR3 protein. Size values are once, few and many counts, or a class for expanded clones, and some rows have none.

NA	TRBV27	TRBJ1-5	CASSLKGAAVNQPQHF
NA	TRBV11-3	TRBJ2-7	CASSLGTGGTYEQYF
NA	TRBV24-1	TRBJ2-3	CATSGQGALLSTDTQYF
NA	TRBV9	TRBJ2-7	CASSVSRFSYEQYF
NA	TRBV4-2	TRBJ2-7	CASSQGPGQSSYEQYF
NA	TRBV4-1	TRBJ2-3	CASSQERTPMSTDTQYF
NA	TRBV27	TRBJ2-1	CATSGTGGYEQFF
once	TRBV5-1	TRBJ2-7	CASSLGVGTYEQYF
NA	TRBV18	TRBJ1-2	CASSPRQGDGYTF
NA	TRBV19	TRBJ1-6	CASSRDRADSPLHF
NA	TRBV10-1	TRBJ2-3	CASNQRGLTDTQYF
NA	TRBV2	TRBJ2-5	CATQGTVGGTQYF
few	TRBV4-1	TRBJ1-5	CASSRTLESNQPQHF
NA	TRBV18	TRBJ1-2	CASSPQGAEGYTF
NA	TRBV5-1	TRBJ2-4	CASSPVGAGDIQYF
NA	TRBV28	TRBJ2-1	CASSFPHQANEQFF
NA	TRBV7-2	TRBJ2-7	CACGLAGPIEQYF
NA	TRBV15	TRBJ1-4	CATSLYRDTWGEKLFF
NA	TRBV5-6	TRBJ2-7	CASSFSRWTDPYF
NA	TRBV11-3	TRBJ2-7	CASRGLAGVEQYF
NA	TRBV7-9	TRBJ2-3	CASSYGDTQYF
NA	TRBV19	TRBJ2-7	CASSTGTANEQYF
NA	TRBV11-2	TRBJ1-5	CASSSRSGTQHF
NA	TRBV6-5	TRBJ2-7	CASSYSTSGAYEQYF
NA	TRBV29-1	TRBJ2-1	CSVEAAVGTSVYNEQFF
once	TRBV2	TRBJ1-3	CASSEQGTGGNTIYF
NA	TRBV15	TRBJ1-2	CATSRDTNSNYGYTF
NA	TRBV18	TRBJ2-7	CASSPPSTPGLEQYF
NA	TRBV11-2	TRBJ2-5	CASSLAGVIQETQYF
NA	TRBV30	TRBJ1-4	CAWSPGSVANEKLFF
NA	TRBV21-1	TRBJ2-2	CASSKIGGAETGELFF
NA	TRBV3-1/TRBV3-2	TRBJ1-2	CASSQDVGRLGYTF
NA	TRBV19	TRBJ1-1	CASSPPWGRGNTEAFF
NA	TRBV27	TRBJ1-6	CASSFGRGRSSYNSPLHF
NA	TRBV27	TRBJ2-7	CASSLWGVSSYEQYF
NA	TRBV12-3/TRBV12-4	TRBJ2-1	CASSLLYEQFF
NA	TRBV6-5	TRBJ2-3	CASSYGGNTQYF
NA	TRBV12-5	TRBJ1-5	CASGLVRGGVQPQHF
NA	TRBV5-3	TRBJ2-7	CARSLKVKAGAWGEQYF
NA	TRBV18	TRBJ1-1	CASSPQQNTEAFF
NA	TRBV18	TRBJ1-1	CASSPPEAGEAFF
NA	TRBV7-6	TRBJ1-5	CASSSDRNNQPQHF
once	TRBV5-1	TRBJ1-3	CASSFTDSRNSGNTIYF
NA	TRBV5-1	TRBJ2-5	CASSLLGLGVQETQYF
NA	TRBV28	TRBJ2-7	CASSLRGHYEQYF
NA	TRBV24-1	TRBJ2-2	CATSDINPSGRAKGELFF
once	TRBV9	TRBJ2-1	CASSNNLGGYDEQFF